The rows below give T cell receptor beta chains drawn from one sample of a study of cytomegalovirus exposure and HLA in healthy donors. Here immunoSEQ multiplex PCR was the method, and the copy in TCRdb shows in-frame clones only, minus some. This specimen shows about 91,000 clones; the ten leading clones hold 3.4%. Sequenced: PBMCs. The receptors derive from a woman aged 25-40 years in good health and CMV-seronegative. Each CDR3 is given with its conserved first and last residue. The order of the fields is CDR3 protein, V gene.

CDR3: CASSSTRSTDTQYF
V: TRBV7-6

CDR3: CASSLSVGGYTEAFF
V: TRBV11-2

CDR3: CASLTSGSSNEQFF
V: TRBV10-3

CDR3: CASSPGTGIYEQYF
V: TRBV19

CDR3: CASSLGRVDGYTF
V: TRBV11-2

CDR3: CSVQPGETQYF
V: TRBV29-1

CDR3: CASSQGGTEAFF
V: TRBV7-9

CDR3: CASSEQGARTEAFF
V: TRBV5-1

CDR3: CASRTTSGSYNEQFF
V: TRBV2

CDR3: CASSLRGSTEAFF
V: TRBV5-1

CDR3: CASSAGLAGVYNEQFF
V: TRBV5-5

CDR3: CASSSTGSSTDTQYF
V: TRBV19

CDR3: CSVDVGARDEQYF
V: TRBV29-1

CDR3: CASSPSTGSTYGYTF
V: TRBV19

CDR3: CASHRGDTDTQYF
V: TRBV6-1

CDR3: CASSTPWTDTQYF
V: TRBV28

CDR3: CASSLVSGRSNEQFF
V: TRBV13

CDR3: CASRSQGNTEAFF
V: TRBV2

CDR3: CASSLGSGEVDTQYF
V: TRBV5-1

CDR3: CASSAQGELNQPQHF
V: TRBV6-1

CDR3: CASSPRRGSNQPQHF
V: TRBV19

CDR3: CASLMGLRESPGELFF
V: TRBV6-4